Presented here are 5 T cell receptor beta chains from one specimen sequenced in a study of shared clonotypes between healthy human individuals. The protocol was immunoSEQ multiplex PCR, while the TCRdb copy is restricted to in-frame clones and leaves out a portion. The sample has 2.3 million or so clones, more than 85% seen once. The sequencing input was naive CD4+ T cells from PBMCs. This sample's subset: CD45RA+ positively selected. These TCRs come from a man aged 18 to 29 in good health. Some clones in this sample may be carry-over from other donors' samples.

A word on this clone: Other DNA sequences within the sample encode an identical CDR3. The chain's CDR3 is CASSPGRLYNEQFF. Here the CDR3 DNA reads TGTGCCAGTAGCCCGGGACGCCTGTACAATGAGCAGTTCTTC. The chain links TRBV19 to TRBJ2-1; D is tentatively TRBD1 or TRBD2 (5 bases each). CDR3 length: 14 amino acids. V lost 6 bases and J 4 bases, leaving 13 bases between the germline ends. Germline-derived CDR1 and CDR2 are LNHDA and SQIVND (reference sequence).

The chain carries TRBV4-3 and TRBJ2-2; D unclear. V was pared by 0 bases and J by 7 bases, with 9 bases between. The CDR3 consists of 14 residues. Germline V gives CDR1 LGHNA, CDR2 YSLEER. The CDR3 spells CASSQEPGGGELFF. CDR3 nucleotides: TGCGCCAGCAGCCAAGAGCCCGGTGGCGGGGAGCTGTTTTTT.

The chain joins TRBV2 to TRBJ2-5; no clear D. The CDR3 sequence is 13 residues long. V lost 1 base, J lost 7 bases, and 10 bases lay in between. The germline CDR1 and CDR2 sequences are SNHLY and FYNNEI. CDR3 residues: CASSEDPEGTQYF. DNA for the CDR3: TGTGCCAGCAGTGAAGACCCCGAAGGGACCCAGTACTTC.

V and J are TRBV5-1 and TRBJ2-2; 11 bases line up with TRBD2. CDR1 is SGHRS and CDR2 is YFSETQ in the germline V gene. The V and J ends lost 5 bases and 2 bases, in that order; junction bases with no gene match: 8. This CDR3 region has 17 residues. Here the CDR3 DNA reads TGCGCCAGCAGACCTAGCGGGAGGTCAAGAAACACCGGGGAGCTGTTTTTT. This translates into CASRPSGRSRNTGELFF.

The J gene is TRBJ2-4, the V gene TRBV19, with D uncertain. Trimming took off 1 base at V and 0 bases at J, with 10 bases between the two ends. Germline V gene lookup returns CDR1 LNHDA and CDR2 SQIVND (reference sequence). This CDR3 is 16 amino acids long. In DNA, the CDR3 is TGTGCCAGTAGTATAGCCCGGACCTCAGCCAAAAACATTCAGTACTTC. Protein product: CASSIARTSAKNIQYF.